In its sample, the clone carrying this T cell receptor (beta chain) was seen many times. Antigen unknown. With iRepertoire HTBI primers and Arm-PCR of CDR3 regions, TCR beta libraries were built. TCRdb fed the multiplex PCR reads into MiXCR, producing one record per CDR3 protein. The table has about 530,000 distinct CDR3 sequences, 15% to 20% seen once. This sample stems from a study of regulatory T cells in long-lasting Graves disease. Study results and caveats: The work looked only at peripheral blood and did not look at thyroid tissue.

Per the germline V gene, CDR1 is SQVTM and CDR2 is ANQGSEA. The germline V and J ends were trimmed by 4 bases and 1 base, with 13 bases remaining between them. This CDR3 comprises 14 residues. The time point denotes: newly diagnosed GD, antithyroid drugs for less than 3 months. PBMC-derived RNA was used for the TCR library. This same sample was also part of a study on T cells in Graves' hyperthyroidism and ophthalmopathy.

The chain combines TRBV29-1 with TRBJ1-1; D possibly corresponds to TRBD1 (5 bases). This sample comprised peripheral blood mononuclear cells (PBMCs), obtained at new diagnosis, from a patient treated with antithyroid drugs. The TCR originated in a woman aged 35-65 years with Graves disease. The CDR3 spells CSVVKGNGNTEAFF. CDR3 coding DNA: TGCAGCGTTGTTAAGGGGAATGGGAACACTGAAGCTTTCTTT. The whole variable domain, remainder taken from reference TRBV29-1 and TRBJ1-1, is SAVISQKPSRDICQRGTSLTIQCQVDSQVTMMFWYRQQPGQSLTLIATANQGSEATYESGFVIDKFPISRPNLTFSTLTVSNMSPEDSSIYLCSVVKGNGNTEAFFGQGTRLTVV.